Following are 27 T cell receptor beta chains from one sample sequenced in a study of cytomegalovirus exposure and HLA in healthy donors. Primers: 60 Vbeta forward and 13 Jbeta reverse. Profiled with immunoSEQ multiplex PCR; TCRdb holds only in-frame clones, not every one. The sample carries over 200,000 clones, approximately 81% recorded once. The sample consisted of PBMCs. The receptors originated from a human donor in good health.

The rearrangement links TRBV9 to TRBJ2-7, with a tentative D call TRBD2 (5 bases). In germline, CDR1 is SGDLS, CDR2 YYNGEE. The CDR3 loop spans 14 amino acids. Trimming took 6 bases from V and 0 from J, leaving 13 bases between them. The CDR3 DNA reads TGTGCCAGCAATGACGGGAAAAGCTCCTACGAGCAGTACTTC. It codes for CASNDGKSSYEQYF.

The rearrangement joins TRBV10-1 to TRBJ2-1, with 7 bases aligning to TRBD2. This CDR3 is built from 15 residues. J gave up 0 bases and V 3 bases, and 2 bases lay outside the gene matches. Looked up from germline, CDR1 is WNHNN and CDR2 is SYGVQD (reference sequence). The CDR3 region is CASSDASGSYNEQFF. In DNA form, the CDR3 reads TGCGCCAGCAGTGATGCTAGCGGCTCCTACAATGAGCAGTTCTTC.

The genes are TRBV7-9 and TRBJ2-7; a weak D match, TRBD1 (6 bases). The germline V gene has CDR1 SEHNR and CDR2 FQNEAQ (reference sequence). Deletions cut 5 bases from V and 2 bases from J, with 7 bases between. This CDR3 has 12 amino acids. The CDR3 DNA follows: TGTGCCAGCAGCCAGGGGCCCTACGAGCAGTACTTC. This translates into CASSQGPYEQYF.

This chain joins TRBV30 and TRBJ2-7; 14 bases match TRBD2. The CDR3 sequence is 15 residues long. V was pared by 7 bases and J by 4 bases, with 9 bases of the junction left unmatched. Germline values: CDR1 GTSNPN, CDR2 SVGIG (reference sequence). The CDR3: CALRLAGGNRYEQYF. The CDR3 coding sequence is TGTGCCTTAAGACTAGCGGGAGGGAACCGTTACGAGCAGTACTTC.

V usage is TRBV29-1 and J usage is TRBJ2-5; possibly TRBD2 for D (5 bases). The J call may be faulty, since TRBJ2-7 better matches the DNA end. The germline V gene has CDR1 SQVTM and CDR2 ANQGSEA. CDR3 length: 16 amino acids. Here the CDR3 DNA reads TGCAGCGTCGGGGATGGCAATAGGACGGGTACCTACGAGCAGTACTTC. Its protein product is CSVGDGNRTGTYEQYF.

V and J are TRBV29-1 and TRBJ2-5; weak D call: TRBD2 (5 bases). Trimming took off 7 bases at V and 2 bases at J, with 17 bases between the two ends. CDR1 is SQVTM, CDR2 ANQGSEA, per germline. The CDR3 is 14 amino acids. The CDR3 coding sequence is TGCAGCGCCGTGGACGCGGGTCAGCAAGAGACCCAGTACTTC. Translating it yields CSAVDAGQQETQYF.

The rearrangement uses TRBV27 and TRBJ2-5, with no clear D. The DNA matches TRBJ2-7 better at its end, which makes the J call doubtful. CDR1 is MNHEY and CDR2 is SMNVEV in the germline V gene (reference sequence). This CDR3 is 13 amino acids long. Written as DNA, the CDR3 is TGTGCCAGCAGTTTATCTCCCTCCTACGAGCAGTACTTC. Protein sequence: CASSLSPSYEQYF.

The count of this clone is one. The chain is built from TRBV10-1 and TRBJ2-4; TRBD2 aligns across 9 bases. After removal of 6 bases from V and 1 base from J, the junction contained 4 bases not matched to a gene. Germline loops: CDR1 WNHNN, CDR2 SYGVQD (reference sequence). The CDR3 length is 15 residues. The CDR3 spells CASSASGKAKNIQYF. CDR3 sequence (DNA): TGCGCCAGCAGCGCTAGCGGGAAGGCCAAAAACATTCAGTACTTC.

This chain joins TRBV7-9 and TRBJ1-1, with D possibly being TRBD1 (5 bases). V was cut by 5 bases and J by 0 bases, with 10 bases left in between. Germline CDR1 SEHNR, CDR2 FQNEAQ (reference sequence). This CDR3 is built from 14 residues. Here the CDR3 reads CASSPTGMNTEAFF. CDR3 bases: TGTGCCAGCAGCCCAACAGGTATGAACACTGAAGCTTTCTTT.

The chain uses TRBV29-1 and TRBJ2-3, with 7 bases lining up with TRBD2. Germline trimming cut 3 bases from V and 0 bases from J; bases unmatched to any gene: 3. The CDR3 sequence is 14 residues long. Germline CDR1 is SQVTM and CDR2 is ANQGSEA. Here the CDR3 reads CSVEVSGSTDTQYF. The CDR3 region has the DNA TGCAGCGTTGAGGTTAGCGGGAGCACAGATACGCAGTATTTT.

The chain uses TRBV5-1 and TRBJ2-3, with D possibly TRBD1 on 6 matching bases. Germline-derived CDR1 and CDR2 are SGHRS and YFSETQ. V was clipped by 0 bases and J by 6 bases, with 17 bases between them. This CDR3 spans 16 amino acids. CDR3: CASSLAQQGSPDTQYF. DNA for the CDR3: TGCGCCAGCAGCTTGGCCCAACAGGGCAGTCCGGATACGCAGTATTTT.

The CDR3 DNA is TGCGCCAGCAGCTTGGCCCCTTACAATGAGCAGTTCTTC. It encodes CASSLAPYNEQFF. The chain has TRBV5-1 and TRBJ2-1; D gene unclear. The CDR3 has 13 amino acids. CDR1 and CDR2 from the germline V gene are SGHRS and YFSETQ. The germline V and J ends were trimmed by 0 bases and 4 bases, with 5 bases remaining between them.

This clone occurred a few times. V is TRBV19 and J is TRBJ1-2; D not certain. Trimming took off 7 bases at V and 7 bases at J, with 19 bases between the two ends. Germline-derived CDR1 and CDR2 are LNHDA and SQIVND (reference sequence). This CDR3 contains 14 residues. CDR3 bases: TGTGCCAGTATCCAACACGGGGTAACGGGTGGCTACACCTTC. It yields the protein CASIQHGVTGGYTF.

This clone was counted a single time. The chain has TRBV5-1 and TRBJ1-1, with TRBD1 identical over 8 bases. The CDR3 loop spans 14 amino acids. Germline V gene data show CDR1 as SGHRS and CDR2 as YFSETQ. Trimming took 7 bases from V and 6 from J; bases not matched to a gene: 11. CDR3 bases: TGCGCCAGCGCCCGATCGACAGGGGAAGCTGAAGCTTTCTTT. The encoded protein is CASARSTGEAEAFF.

The chain carries TRBV29-1 and TRBJ2-5; TRBD2 might be the D (5 bases). Germline CDR1 reads SQVTM; CDR2 reads ANQGSEA. The CDR3 has 13 amino acids. The germline V and J ends were trimmed by 3 bases and 2 bases, with 10 bases remaining between them. Written as DNA, the CDR3 is TGCAGCGTTGACGGGATGGGGCAAGAGACCCAGTACTTC. It yields the protein CSVDGMGQETQYF. Filled out from reference TRBV29-1 and TRBJ2-5, the complete variable domain reads SAVISQKPSRDICQRGTSLTIQCQVDSQVTMMFWYRQQPGQSLTLIATANQGSEATYESGFVIDKFPISRPNLTFSTLTVSNMSPEDSSIYLCSVDGMGQETQYFGPGTRLLVL.

The chain combines TRBV7-9 with TRBJ1-2; TRBD1 is a possible D gene (6 bases). Germline V gene sequence: CDR1 SEHNR, CDR2 FQNEAQ (reference sequence). The CDR3 spans 13 residues. V was shortened by 3 bases and J by 8 bases, with 13 bases between the two germline ends. The CDR3 spells CASSFRHRAGYTF. In DNA form, the CDR3 reads TGTGCCAGCAGCTTCCGCCACAGGGCCGGCTACACCTTC.

The chain joins TRBV7-9 to TRBJ2-3, with TRBD2 as a possible D gene (5 bases). The ends were cut back, 5 bases at V and 2 bases at J, with 11 bases in the middle. Per germline, CDR1 SEHNR and CDR2 FQNEAQ (reference sequence). The CDR3 is 14 amino acids. The CDR3 DNA reads as TGTGCCAGCAGCGGCGTGGACTTCACAGATACGCAGTATTTT. It yields the protein CASSGVDFTDTQYF.

This clone was recorded once. This rearrangement joins TRBV10-1 to TRBJ1-1; D call uncertain. This CDR3 has 15 residues. The V gene lost 2 bases and the J gene lost 4 bases, with 14 bases spanning the gap. Germline CDR1 is WNHNN and CDR2 is SYGVQD (reference sequence). CDR3 sequence: CASSENTGGGTEAFF. The CDR3 nucleotides read TGCGCCAGCAGTGAGAACACGGGAGGAGGCACTGAAGCTTTCTTT.

The J gene is TRBJ1-2, the V gene TRBV2; D is perhaps TRBD1 (5 bases). V shed 6 bases and J shed 6 bases, with 14 bases lying between them. CDR3 size: 13 residues. CDR1 is SNHLY and CDR2 is FYNNEI in the germline V gene. The CDR3 nucleotides read TGTGCCAGCAGCCCACACGGGACTAATGGCTACACCTTC. Encoded protein: CASSPHGTNGYTF.

V gene TRBV10-3 combines with J gene TRBJ1-1; D is undetermined. Trimming removed 2 bases from V and 12 bases from J, with 19 bases in between. This CDR3 contains 14 residues. CDR1 ENHRY and CDR2 SYGVKD come from the germline V gene. The chain's CDR3 is CAISEGSAVPSTFF. The CDR3 bases are TGTGCCATCAGTGAGGGGTCGGCGGTCCCATCGACTTTCTTT.

This clone was detected a few times. This chain joins TRBV13 and TRBJ2-5; 7 bases are a match to TRBD1. CDR3 size: 15 residues. Germline values: CDR1 PRHDT, CDR2 FYEKMQ (reference sequence). V dropped 6 bases and J dropped 0; count of bases not matched to a gene: 7. CDR3 sequence reads: CASRNRDRHQETQYF. The CDR3 nucleotides read TGTGCCAGCAGGAACCGGGACAGACACCAAGAGACCCAGTACTTC.

This clone occurred a few times. V is TRBV5-1 and J is TRBJ2-1, with 7 bases fitting TRBD2. Germline assignment: CDR1 SGHRS and CDR2 YFSETQ. This CDR3 is 15 amino acids long. V trimming: 0 bases; J trimming: 6 bases; junction bases outside the gene matches: 6. As DNA, the CDR3 is TGCGCCAGCAGCTTGGGACTAGCTGCCGGCAATGAGCAGTTCTTC. It is translated as CASSLGLAAGNEQFF.

This clone was counted between two and nine times. V gene TRBV6-1 combines with J gene TRBJ1-5; tentative D call: TRBD1 (6 bases). The V and J ends lost 8 bases and 0 bases respectively, with 14 bases between them. This CDR3 is built from 15 residues. The germline CDR1 and CDR2 sequences are MNHNS and SASEGT. CDR3 sequence (DNA): TGTGCCAGCCTGAGGACAGCCGATAGCAATCAGCCCCAGCATTTT. Translated: CASLRTADSNQPQHF.

The chain is built from TRBV19 and TRBJ2-3; maybe TRBD2 (6 bases). The CDR3 has 14 residues. With 3 bases removed from V and 6 bases from J, the gap between germline ends came to 13 bases. The germline CDR1 and CDR2 sequences are LNHDA and SQIVND (reference sequence). DNA for the CDR3: TGTGCCAGTAGTATCGGGGGAGTGCGGGATACGCAGTATTTT. This gives the protein CASSIGGVRDTQYF.

J is TRBJ2-1 and V is TRBV7-9, with 7 bases aligning to TRBD2. This CDR3 spans 15 amino acids. CDR1 and CDR2 from the germline V gene are SEHNR and FQNEAQ (reference sequence). V was pared by 7 bases and J by 3 bases, with 9 bases of the junction left unmatched. This CDR3 reads CASTFLAALYNEQFF. CDR3 DNA: TGTGCCAGCACCTTCCTAGCGGCCCTCTACAATGAGCAGTTCTTC.

This chain joins TRBV7-8 and TRBJ2-1; TRBD2 matches 9 bases. V trimming: 7 bases; J trimming: 1 base; junction bases outside the gene matches: 8. This CDR3 region has 16 residues. Germline V gene sequence: CDR1 SGHVS, CDR2 FQNEAQ. The DNA for the CDR3 is TGTGCCAGCATTAGCGGGAGATTGGTATCCTACAATGAGCAGTTCTTC. This encodes CASISGRLVSYNEQFF.

The chain couples TRBV19 to TRBJ2-1; 12 bases match TRBD2. The CDR3 has 16 residues. With 5 bases clipped from V and 8 bases from J, the junction kept 10 bases outside the gene matches. Germline lookup yields CDR1 LNHDA and CDR2 SQIVND (reference sequence). This CDR3 reads CASSLPGLAGTHEQFF. CDR3 DNA: TGTGCCAGTAGTTTGCCGGGACTAGCGGGTACACATGAGCAGTTCTTC.